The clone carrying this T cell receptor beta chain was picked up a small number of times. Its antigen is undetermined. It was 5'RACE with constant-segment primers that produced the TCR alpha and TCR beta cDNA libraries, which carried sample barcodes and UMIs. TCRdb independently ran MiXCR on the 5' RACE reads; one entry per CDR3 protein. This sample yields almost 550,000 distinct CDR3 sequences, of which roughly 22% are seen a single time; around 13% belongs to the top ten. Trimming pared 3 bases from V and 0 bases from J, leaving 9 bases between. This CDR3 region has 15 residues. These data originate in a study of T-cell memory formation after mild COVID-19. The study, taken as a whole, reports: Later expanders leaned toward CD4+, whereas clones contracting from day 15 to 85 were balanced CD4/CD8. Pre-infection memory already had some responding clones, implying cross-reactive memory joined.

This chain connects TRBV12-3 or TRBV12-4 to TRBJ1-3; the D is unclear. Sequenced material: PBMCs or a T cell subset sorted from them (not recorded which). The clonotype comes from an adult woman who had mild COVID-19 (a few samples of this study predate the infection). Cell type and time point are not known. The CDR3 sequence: CASSLGRLSGNTIYF. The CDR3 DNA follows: TGTGCCAGCAGTTTGGGCAGGCTCTCTGGAAACACCATATATTTT.